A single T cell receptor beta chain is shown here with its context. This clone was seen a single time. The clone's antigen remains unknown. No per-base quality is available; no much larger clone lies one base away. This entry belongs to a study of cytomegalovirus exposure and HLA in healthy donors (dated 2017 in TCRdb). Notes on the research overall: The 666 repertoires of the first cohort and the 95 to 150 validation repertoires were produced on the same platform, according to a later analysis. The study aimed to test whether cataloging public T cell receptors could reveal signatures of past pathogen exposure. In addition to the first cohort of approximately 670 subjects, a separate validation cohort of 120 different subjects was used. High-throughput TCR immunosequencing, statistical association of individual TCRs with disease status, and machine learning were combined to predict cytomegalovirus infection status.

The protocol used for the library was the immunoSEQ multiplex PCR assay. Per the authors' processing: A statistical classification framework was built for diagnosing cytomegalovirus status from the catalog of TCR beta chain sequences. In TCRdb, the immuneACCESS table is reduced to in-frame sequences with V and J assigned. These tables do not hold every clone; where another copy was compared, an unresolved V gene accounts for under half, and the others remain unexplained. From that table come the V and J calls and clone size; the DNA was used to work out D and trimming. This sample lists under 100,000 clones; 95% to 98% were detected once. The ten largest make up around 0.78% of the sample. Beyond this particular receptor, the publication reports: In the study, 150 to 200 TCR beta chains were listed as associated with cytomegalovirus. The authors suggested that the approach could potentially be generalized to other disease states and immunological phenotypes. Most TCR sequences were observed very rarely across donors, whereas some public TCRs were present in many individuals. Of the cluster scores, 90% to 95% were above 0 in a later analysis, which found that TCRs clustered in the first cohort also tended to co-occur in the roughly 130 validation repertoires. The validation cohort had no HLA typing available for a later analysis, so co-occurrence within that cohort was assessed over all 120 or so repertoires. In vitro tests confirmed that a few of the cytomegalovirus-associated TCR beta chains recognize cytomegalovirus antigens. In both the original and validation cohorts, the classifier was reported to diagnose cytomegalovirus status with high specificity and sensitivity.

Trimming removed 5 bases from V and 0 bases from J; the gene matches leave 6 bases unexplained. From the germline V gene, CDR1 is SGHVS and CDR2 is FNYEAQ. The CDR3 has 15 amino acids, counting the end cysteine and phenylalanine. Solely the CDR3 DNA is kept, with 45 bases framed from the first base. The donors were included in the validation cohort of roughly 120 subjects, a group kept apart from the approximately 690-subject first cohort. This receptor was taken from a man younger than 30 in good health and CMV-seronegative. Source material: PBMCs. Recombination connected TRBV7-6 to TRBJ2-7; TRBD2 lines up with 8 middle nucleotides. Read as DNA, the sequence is TGTGCCAGCAGCCATAGCGGGATTCCCTCCTACGAGCAGTACTTC. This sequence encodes CASSHSGIPSYEQYF.